Listed below are T cell receptor beta chains from one sample, sequenced in a study of T cell changes during pregnancy in multiple sclerosis. Sequencing used immunoSEQ multiplex PCR; TCRdb keeps in-frame clones, though not all of them. The sample lists tens of thousands of clones; over 75% were seen once. The material sequenced was CD4+ T cells from peripheral blood mononuclear cells, taken before pregnancy. The receptors shown here come from a female donor with multiple sclerosis, enrolled in a pregnancy study. Both conserved end residues are part of each CDR3. D genes are given only for firm matches. Expanded clones get a size class; other rows say once, few or many, or leave the size out.

j_call d_call clone_size v_call cdr3_aa cdr3_nt
TRBJ2-7 . . TRBV4-2 CASSQDGPGAGADYEQYF TGTGCCAGCAGCCAAGATGGCCCCGGGGCAGGGGCGGACTACGAGCAGTACTTC
TRBJ2-5 . . TRBV29-1 CSVTVTETQYF TGCAGCGTTACAGTGACGGAGACCCAGTACTTC
TRBJ1-3 . . TRBV29-1 CSVRTSGNTIYF TGCAGCGTCCGGACTTCTGGAAACACCATATATTTT
TRBJ2-1 . once TRBV6-1 CATIPSKGFNEQFF TGTGCCACAATTCCCTCTAAGGGGTTTAATGAGCAGTTCTTC
TRBJ2-1 TRBD2 . TRBV19 CASSRWTSGISYNEQFF TGTGCCAGTAGTAGGTGGACTAGCGGAATCTCCTACAATGAGCAGTTCTTC
TRBJ2-1 TRBD2 . TRBV7-2 CASSLSPLSGGTYNEQFF TGTGCCAGCAGCTTATCTCCGCTGTCGGGGGGGACCTACAATGAGCAGTTCTTC
TRBJ2-7 . . TRBV6-5 CASSSMEQGRYEQYF TGTGCCAGCAGTTCAATGGAACAGGGCCGGTACGAGCAGTACTTC
TRBJ2-2 TRBD1 . TRBV5-4 CASSPRGPNTGELFF TGTGCCAGCAGCCCCAGGGGGCCGAACACCGGGGAGCTGTTTTTT
TRBJ2-7 . . TRBV4-1 CASSQDPVLYEQYF TGCGCCAGCAGCCAAGATCCGGTCCTCTACGAGCAGTACTTC
TRBJ1-1 . . TRBV5-4 CASSLGRENTEAFF TGTGCCAGCAGCTTGGGACGGGAGAACACTGAAGCTTTCTTT
TRBJ2-5 TRBD2 . TRBV7-7 CASSLATSGIQETQYF TGTGCCAGCAGCCTAGCTACTAGCGGGATACAAGAGACCCAGTACTTC
TRBJ2-5 . . TRBV30 CAWLGPGEETQYF TGTGCCTGGCTGGGACCGGGGGAAGAGACCCAGTACTTC
TRBJ2-1 TRBD1 few TRBV11-2 CASSLIPGQGNEQFF TGTGCCAGCAGCTTAATACCGGGACAGGGAAATGAGCAGTTCTTC
TRBJ2-5 TRBD1 . TRBV10-3 CAVTPGQGTTRYF TGTGCCGTCACACCGGGACAGGGGACAACTAGGTACTTC
TRBJ1-3 TRBD1 . TRBV5-1 CASSSTPGQGSSGNTIYF TGCGCCAGCAGCTCAACTCCGGGACAGGGATCCTCTGGAAACACCATATATTTT
TRBJ1-3 . . TRBV12-5 CASGFENNSGNTIYF TGTGCTAGTGGTTTCGAGAATAACTCTGGAAACACCATATATTTT
TRBJ1-2 TRBD1 . TRBV28 CASRPPGQGSYGYTF TGTGCCAGCAGGCCCCCGGGACAGGGGTCCTATGGCTACACCTTC
TRBJ2-5 . once TRBV15 CATSRGVAELQETQYF TGTGCCACCAGCAGAGGCGTGGCGGAACTCCAAGAGACCCAGTACTTC
TRBJ2-1 TRBD2 . TRBV2 CASTGRLAIEQFF TGTGCCAGCACGGGGAGACTAGCGATTGAGCAGTTCTTC
TRBJ1-3 . . TRBV5-1 CASSVDGSSGNTIYF TGCGCCAGCAGCGTGGACGGGAGCTCTGGAAACACCATATATTTT
TRBJ2-1 . . TRBV7-9 CASSLGEHGEQFF TGTGCCAGCAGCCTAGGGGAGCATGGTGAGCAGTTCTTC
TRBJ2-1 TRBD2 . TRBV2 CASEAGVGNEQFF TGTGCCAGCGAGGCGGGGGTAGGCAATGAGCAGTTCTTC
TRBJ2-7 TRBD2 . TRBV6-6 CASSGTSGSYEQYF TGTGCCAGCAGCGGGACTAGCGGCTCCTACGAGCAGTACTTC
TRBJ1-2 . . TRBV12-5 CASGLVLEQGKVF TGTGCTAGTGGTTTGGTACTGGAACAGGGAAAGGTCTTC
TRBJ2-7 TRBD1 few TRBV19 CASSLTGGGYEQYF TGTGCCAGTAGTTTGACAGGGGGTGGATACGAGCAGTACTTC
TRBJ2-3 TRBD1 . TRBV30 CAWIENRGRTDTQYF TGTGCCTGGATAGAGAACAGGGGACGCACAGATACGCAGTATTTT
TRBJ2-5 TRBD1 . TRBV6-5 CASSRQGARGETQYF TGTGCCAGCAGCCGACAGGGGGCGCGGGGGGAGACCCAGTACTTC
TRBJ2-7 TRBD1 . TRBV29-1 CSGGQGSSYEQYF TGCAGCGGAGGACAGGGCAGCTCCTACGAGCAGTACTTC
TRBJ1-5 . . TRBV30 CAWSGQVDQPQHF TGTGCCTGGAGTGGACAGGTAGACCAGCCCCAGCATTTT
TRBJ1-4 . . TRBV2 CASKREEVVAEKLFF TGTGCCAGCAAGAGGGAAGAGGTGGTGGCAGAAAAACTGTTTTTT
TRBJ1-1 TRBD1 . TRBV5-5 CASSWGQANTEAFF TGTGCCAGCAGCTGGGGACAGGCGAACACTGAAGCTTTCTTT
TRBJ2-1 . . TRBV5-5 CASSQGLMTYNEQFF TGTGCCAGCAGCCAGGGACTTATGACCTACAATGAGCAGTTCTTC
TRBJ2-1 . . TRBV2 CASSEVRGGYNEQFF TGTGCCAGCAGTGAAGTCAGGGGTGGCTACAATGAGCAGTTCTTC
TRBJ2-3 TRBD2 . TRBV28 CASSPTSGRAEDTQYF TGTGCCAGCAGTCCTACTAGCGGGAGGGCCGAAGATACGCAGTATTTT
TRBJ2-5 . . TRBV2 CASSSDQGAQETQYF TGTGCCAGCAGCTCTGACCAAGGAGCCCAAGAGACCCAGTACTTC
TRBJ1-5 . . TRBV12-5 CASGSQGRYQPQHF TGTGCTAGTGGTTCGCAGGGAAGGTATCAGCCCCAGCATTTT
TRBJ2-7 TRBD1 . TRBV27 CASSLVTGTYEQYF TGTGCCAGCAGTTTGGTGACAGGGACCTACGAGCAGTACTTC
TRBJ1-1 TRBD1 . TRBV7-9 CASSLNAQGARAEAFF TGTGCCAGCAGCTTAAACGCACAGGGGGCTAGGGCTGAAGCTTTCTTT
TRBJ1-6 . . TRBV11-2 CASSLEDRLNSPLHF TGTGCCAGCAGCTTAGAAGACAGGCTTAATTCACCCCTCCACTTT
TRBJ2-3 TRBD1 . TRBV28 CASSPRQGRTDTQYF TGTGCCAGCAGTCCGCGACAGGGCCGCACAGATACGCAGTATTTT
TRBJ1-2 TRBD1 . TRBV27 CASSLGTAPNYGYTF TGTGCCAGCAGTTTGGGGACAGCCCCTAACTATGGCTACACCTTC
TRBJ1-1 . . TRBV19 CASSEGVNTEAFF TGTGCCAGTAGTGAAGGGGTGAACACTGAAGCTTTCTTT
TRBJ2-5 . . TRBV5-1 CASSLVAQQETQYF TGCGCCAGCAGCTTGGTGGCACAGCAAGAGACCCAGTACTTC
TRBJ1-1 . . TRBV7-9 CASSLAPREKDTEAFF TGTGCCAGCAGCTTAGCCCCCCGGGAGAAGGACACTGAAGCTTTCTTT
TRBJ1-1 TRBD1 . TRBV2 CASSGDSFNTEAFF TGTGCCAGCAGCGGGGACAGCTTTAACACTGAAGCTTTCTTT
TRBJ1-1 TRBD1 . TRBV6-5 CASRQGRNTEAFF TGTGCCAGCAGACAGGGGCGGAACACTGAAGCTTTCTTT
TRBJ1-5 . . TRBV19 CASSISGRVSNQPQHF TGTGCCAGTAGTATTTCTGGCCGGGTAAGCAATCAGCCCCAGCATTTT
TRBJ1-2 . . TRBV18 CASYPGAGGGYTF TGTGCCAGCTACCCGGGTGCTGGAGGGGGCTACACCTTC
TRBJ1-2 . once TRBV5-1 CASRPRGGVGYGYTF TGCGCCAGCAGACCCCGCGGAGGGGTGGGTTACGGCTACACCTTC
TRBJ2-7 . . TRBV14 CASSRTDYEQYF TGTGCCAGCAGCCGGACAGACTACGAGCAGTACTTC
TRBJ1-2 . . TRBV29-1 CSVATGANYGYTF TGCAGCGTCGCGACAGGAGCTAACTATGGCTACACCTTC
TRBJ1-2 TRBD1 few TRBV9 CASSAPWDREGYGYTF TGTGCCAGCAGCGCCCCGTGGGACAGGGAGGGGTATGGCTACACCTTC
TRBJ1-3 . once TRBV7-9 CASPPGGGDGNTIYF TGTGCCAGCCCCCCGGGGGGCGGTGATGGAAACACCATATATTTT
TRBJ2-3 TRBD2 . TRBV19 CASSISLAGPITDTQYF TGTGCCAGTAGTATATCTCTAGCGGGACCCATCACAGATACGCAGTATTTT
TRBJ2-7 . . TRBV5-4 CASSLAQSYEQYF TGTGCCAGCAGCTTGGCGCAGTCCTACGAGCAGTACTTC
TRBJ2-3 . . TRBV2 CASRKEGTSTDTQYF TGTGCCAGCAGGAAGGAAGGGACAAGCACAGATACGCAGTATTTT
TRBJ1-2 . . TRBV2 CASSDDSGDGYTF TGTGCCAGCAGTGATGATTCCGGGGATGGCTACACCTTC